The rows below give T cell receptor beta chains drawn from one sample of a study of memory CD4+ T cells and cytomegalovirus serostatus. Profiling relied on immunoSEQ multiplex PCR, and the TCRdb table lists in-frame clones only, not all of them. The sample consists of about 60,000 clones, 80% of them appearing once. Source material: memory CD4+ T cells from blood. The receptors originated from an adult in good health and CMV-seronegative. Some clones in this sample may be carry-over from other donors' samples. Both conserved end residues are part of each CDR3. The D gene is left open where the match is weak. Size is stated for part of the rows, as once, few or many counts, or as a class when the clone is expanded.

len: 13
d_gene: -
abundance: -
j_gene: TRBJ2-1
v_gene: TRBV21-1
CDR3aa: CASSPTPGGEQFF
CDR3nt: TGTGCCAGCAGCCCGACCCCAGGTGGTGAGCAGTTCTTC

len: 13
d_gene: -
abundance: -
j_gene: TRBJ2-5
v_gene: TRBV2
CDR3aa: CAGQRGLGVTQYF
CDR3nt: TGTGCCGGACAACGAGGATTGGGGGTGACCCAGTACTTC

len: 15
d_gene: -
abundance: -
j_gene: TRBJ1-5
v_gene: TRBV4-3
CDR3aa: CASSQEIWGQQPQHF
CDR3nt: TGCGCCAGCAGCCAAGAGATTTGGGGGCAGCAGCCCCAGCATTTT

len: 15
d_gene: -
abundance: -
j_gene: TRBJ2-6
v_gene: TRBV19
CDR3aa: CASALGGSGANVLTF
CDR3nt: TGTGCCAGCGCCCTGGGGGGCTCTGGGGCCAACGTCCTGACTTTC

len: 12
d_gene: -
abundance: -
j_gene: TRBJ1-1
v_gene: TRBV19
CDR3aa: CASRDRNTEAFF
CDR3nt: TGTGCCAGCAGGGACCGAAACACTGAAGCTTTCTTT

len: 12
d_gene: -
abundance: -
j_gene: TRBJ2-7
v_gene: TRBV18
CDR3aa: CASSPDSTGQYF
CDR3nt: TGTGCCAGCTCACCGGACAGCACGGGGCAGTACTTC

len: 12
d_gene: -
abundance: few
j_gene: TRBJ1-6
v_gene: TRBV10-2
CDR3aa: CASSQAGSPLHF
CDR3nt: TGCGCCAGCTCGCAGGCGGGTTCACCCCTCCACTTT

len: 13
d_gene: -
abundance: -
j_gene: TRBJ1-2
v_gene: TRBV5-1
CDR3aa: CASSLEGGVGYTF
CDR3nt: TGCGCCAGCAGCTTGGAGGGCGGGGTCGGCTACACCTTC

len: 16
d_gene: -
abundance: -
j_gene: TRBJ2-1
v_gene: TRBV7-8
CDR3aa: CASSGNRVWGYNEQFF
CDR3nt: TGTGCCAGCAGCGGAAACAGGGTATGGGGTTACAATGAGCAGTTCTTC

len: 14
d_gene: TRBD1
abundance: -
j_gene: TRBJ2-7
v_gene: TRBV6-6
CDR3aa: CASSLPDRIYEQYF
CDR3nt: TGTGCCAGCAGTCTCCCGGACAGGATCTACGAGCAGTACTTC

len: 15
d_gene: -
abundance: -
j_gene: TRBJ2-1
v_gene: TRBV19
CDR3aa: CASSMLGTVRDEQFF
CDR3nt: TGTGCCAGTAGTATGCTAGGGACTGTACGAGATGAGCAGTTCTTC

len: 14
d_gene: -
abundance: -
j_gene: TRBJ2-7
v_gene: TRBV11-2
CDR3aa: CASSIGGSSYEQYF
CDR3nt: TGTGCCAGCAGCATAGGGGGGAGCTCCTACGAGCAGTACTTC

len: 13
d_gene: -
abundance: -
j_gene: TRBJ2-5
v_gene: TRBV7-2
CDR3aa: CASSFSEQETQYF
CDR3nt: TGTGCCAGCAGCTTCTCAGAGCAAGAGACCCAGTACTTC

len: 16
d_gene: TRBD2
abundance: -
j_gene: TRBJ2-1
v_gene: TRBV6-1
CDR3aa: CASSGLAGGTGNEQFF
CDR3nt: TGTGCCAGCAGTGGACTAGCGGGAGGGACGGGGAATGAGCAGTTCTTC

len: 15
d_gene: -
abundance: -
j_gene: TRBJ2-5
v_gene: TRBV13
CDR3aa: CASSLKGRLKETQYF
CDR3nt: TGTGCCAGCAGCTTAAAAGGGCGGTTAAAAGAGACCCAGTACTTC

len: 14
d_gene: TRBD1
abundance: -
j_gene: TRBJ2-3
v_gene: TRBV14
CDR3aa: CASSQGQGTDTQYF
CDR3nt: TGTGCCAGCAGCCAGGGACAGGGCACAGATACGCAGTATTTT

len: 11
d_gene: -
abundance: -
j_gene: TRBJ2-1
v_gene: TRBV27
CDR3aa: CASSHNNEQFF
CDR3nt: TGTGCCAGCAGTCACAACAATGAGCAGTTCTTC

len: 14
d_gene: -
abundance: -
j_gene: TRBJ1-3
v_gene: TRBV7-2
CDR3aa: CASSPVGTGNTIYF
CDR3nt: TGTGCCAGCAGCCCAGTAGGTACCGGAAACACCATATATTTT

len: 13
d_gene: -
abundance: -
j_gene: TRBJ2-4
v_gene: TRBV30
CDR3aa: CAWQAIAKNIQYF
CDR3nt: TGTGCCTGGCAGGCCATAGCCAAAAACATTCAGTACTTC

len: 14
d_gene: TRBD1
abundance: once
j_gene: TRBJ2-3
v_gene: TRBV29-1
CDR3aa: CSGSPGTGQDTQYF
CDR3nt: TGCAGCGGTAGCCCCGGGACAGGGCAAGATACGCAGTATTTT

len: 14
d_gene: -
abundance: -
j_gene: TRBJ2-2
v_gene: TRBV7-3
CDR3aa: CASRTTNDGGELFF
CDR3nt: TGTGCCAGTCGGACAACAAACGACGGCGGGGAGCTGTTTTTT

len: 14
d_gene: -
abundance: once
j_gene: TRBJ1-1
v_gene: TRBV7-2
CDR3aa: CASSLEVRVITAFF
CDR3nt: TGTGCCAGCAGCTTAGAGGTCAGGGTAATTACGGCTTTCTTT

len: 13
d_gene: -
abundance: -
j_gene: TRBJ2-5
v_gene: TRBV7-9
CDR3aa: CASSLQGTETQYF
CDR3nt: TGTGCCAGCAGCTTACAGGGGACAGAGACCCAGTACTTC

len: 14
d_gene: TRBD1
abundance: -
j_gene: TRBJ1-1
v_gene: TRBV28
CDR3aa: CASSLTLRGTRAFF
CDR3nt: TGTGCCAGCAGTTTAACCCTCAGGGGGACAAGAGCTTTCTTT

len: 15
d_gene: -
abundance: -
j_gene: TRBJ1-6
v_gene: TRBV4-2
CDR3aa: CASSQEWTPDFPLHF
CDR3nt: TGTGCCAGCAGCCAAGAGTGGACACCCGATTTTCCCCTCCACTTT

len: 14
d_gene: TRBD1
abundance: -
j_gene: TRBJ1-6
v_gene: TRBV6-5
CDR3aa: CASSSEDRRSPLHF
CDR3nt: TGTGCCAGCAGTAGCGAGGACAGGCGATCACCCCTCCACTTT

len: 14
d_gene: -
abundance: -
j_gene: TRBJ2-3
v_gene: TRBV5-1
CDR3aa: CASSLSPGTDTQYF
CDR3nt: TGCGCCAGCAGCTTGTCCCCAGGCACAGATACGCAGTATTTT

len: 12
d_gene: -
abundance: -
j_gene: TRBJ1-2
v_gene: TRBV28
CDR3aa: CASSLLADGYTF
CDR3nt: TGTGCCAGCAGTTTATTGGCAGACGGCTACACCTTC

len: 16
d_gene: TRBD1
abundance: -
j_gene: TRBJ2-5
v_gene: TRBV7-9
CDR3aa: CASSLGDRGIQETQYF
CDR3nt: TGTGCCAGCAGCTTAGGGGACAGGGGCATTCAAGAGACCCAGTACTTC

len: 16
d_gene: TRBD2
abundance: -
j_gene: TRBJ2-1
v_gene: TRBV6-6
CDR3aa: CASSYSGAGGRNEQFF
CDR3nt: TGTGCCAGCAGTTACTCCGGAGCGGGAGGACGGAATGAGCAGTTCTTC

len: 14
d_gene: TRBD1
abundance: -
j_gene: TRBJ2-1
v_gene: TRBV7-9
CDR3aa: CASSLGQGGNEQFF
CDR3nt: TGTGCCAGCAGCTTGGGACAGGGCGGCAATGAGCAGTTCTTC

len: 14
d_gene: -
abundance: -
j_gene: TRBJ2-3
v_gene: TRBV25-1
CDR3aa: CASSDDRSTDTQYF
CDR3nt: TGTGCCAGCAGTGATGACCGAAGCACAGATACGCAGTATTTT

len: 15
d_gene: TRBD1
abundance: -
j_gene: TRBJ1-4
v_gene: TRBV30
CDR3aa: CAWSKQQGLGEKLFF
CDR3nt: TGTGCCTGGAGTAAACAACAGGGGTTGGGTGAAAAACTGTTTTTT

len: 14
d_gene: -
abundance: -
j_gene: TRBJ2-3
v_gene: TRBV11-2
CDR3aa: CASSRATSTDTQYF
CDR3nt: TGTGCCAGCAGCCGGGCCACTAGCACAGATACGCAGTATTTT

len: 13
d_gene: -
abundance: -
j_gene: TRBJ1-5
v_gene: TRBV7-6
CDR3aa: CASSLSGNQPQHF
CDR3nt: TGTGCCAGCAGCTTATCGGGCAATCAGCCCCAGCATTTT

len: 15
d_gene: -
abundance: -
j_gene: TRBJ1-1
v_gene: TRBV18
CDR3aa: CASSPSSRLNTEAFF
CDR3nt: TGTGCCAGCTCACCGTCTTCACGGTTGAACACTGAAGCTTTCTTT

len: 17
d_gene: TRBD1
abundance: -
j_gene: TRBJ2-2
v_gene: TRBV13
CDR3aa: CASSYSTTGALTGELFF
CDR3nt: TGTGCCAGCAGCTATAGCACGACAGGGGCCCTCACCGGGGAGCTGTTTTTT

len: 14
d_gene: -
abundance: -
j_gene: TRBJ1-1
v_gene: TRBV5-1
CDR3aa: CASSWDGPWTEAFF
CDR3nt: TGCGCCAGCAGCTGGGACGGACCTTGGACTGAAGCTTTCTTT

len: 12
d_gene: -
abundance: few
j_gene: TRBJ1-1
v_gene: TRBV10-3
CDR3aa: CATTGMNTEAFF
CDR3nt: TGTGCCACAACAGGTATGAACACTGAAGCTTTCTTT

len: 14
d_gene: -
abundance: -
j_gene: TRBJ1-6
v_gene: TRBV7-2
CDR3aa: CASSFIQGGSPLHF
CDR3nt: TGTGCCAGCAGTTTCATCCAAGGAGGGTCACCCCTCCACTTT

len: 13
d_gene: -
abundance: -
j_gene: TRBJ2-7
v_gene: TRBV7-2
CDR3aa: CASSIWVSNEQYF
CDR3nt: TGTGCCAGCAGTATCTGGGTGAGCAACGAGCAGTACTTC